The rows below give T cell receptor beta chains drawn from one sample of a study of OX40 agonist ivuxolimab in advanced cancers. Only in-frame clones appear in the TCRdb table, and some are missing; sequencing was by immunoSEQ multiplex PCR. The sample includes over 60,000 clones, approximately 90% seen only once; the top ten take roughly 0.38%. Sequenced material: CD4+ or CD8+ T cells sorted from blood, taken in a trial of the OX40 agonist ivuxolimab. The receptors were gathered from an adult with an advanced solid tumor such as melanoma, head and neck, liver or kidney cancer. Each CDR3 is given with its conserved first and last residue. Fields, in order: clone size, V gene, D gene, J gene, CDR3 DNA, CDR3 protein. D genes are given only for firm matches. Clone sizes are given selectively: once, few, many, or a class where the clone is expanded.

-	TRBV10-1	-	TRBJ2-7	TGCGCCAGCAGTGAGTCGACGACAACCTACGAGCAGTACTTC	CASSESTTTYEQYF
-	TRBV30	-	TRBJ1-3	TGTGCCTGGAGTGCGGCAGGTTTCTCTGGAAACACCATATATTTT	CAWSAAGFSGNTIYF
-	TRBV5-1	TRBD1	TRBJ2-2	TGCGCCAGCAGCTCCGGGACAGCGAACACCGGGGAGCTGTTTTTT	CASSSGTANTGELFF
-	TRBV28	TRBD2	TRBJ2-1	TGTGCCAGCAGTTTAACAACTAGCGGGGTCAATGAGCAGTTCTTC	CASSLTTSGVNEQFF
-	TRBV7-6	TRBD2	TRBJ2-2	TGTGCCAGCAGCTTAGGGGCTAGCGGTGTGAACACCGGGGAGCTGTTTTTT	CASSLGASGVNTGELFF
-	TRBV15	-	TRBJ2-5	TGTGCCACCAGCAGAGGGGGCAGGGGCCAACAAGAGACCCAGTACTTC	CATSRGGRGQQETQYF
-	TRBV4-2	TRBD2	TRBJ2-1	TGTGCCAGCAGCCAAGGGACTAGCGGGACCTACAATGAGCAGTTCTTC	CASSQGTSGTYNEQFF
-	TRBV27	TRBD1	TRBJ2-6	TGTGCCAGCAGTCCAAACCCCGGGACAGGGGCGTCCTCTGGGGCCAACGTCCTGACTTTC	CASSPNPGTGASSGANVLTF
-	TRBV18	TRBD1	TRBJ2-7	TGTGCCAGCTCACTCGGGACAGGGGTATCCGAGCAGTACTTC	CASSLGTGVSEQYF
once	TRBV7-2	TRBD1	TRBJ1-2	TGTGCCAGCGGTACCTTGACAGGGAACACCTTC	CASGTLTGNTF
once	TRBV27	TRBD2	TRBJ2-3	TGTGCCAGCAGTTTGAGAGGCGGGAGGGGAGATACGCAGTATTTT	CASSLRGGRGDTQYF
once	TRBV6-5	-	TRBJ2-4	TGTGCCAGCAGTTACGAAGGGTTCAGCATTCAGTACTTC	CASSYEGFSIQYF
-	TRBV7-8	TRBD2	TRBJ2-3	TGTGCCAGCAGCTTTGGACTAGCGGGAGATACGCAGTATTTT	CASSFGLAGDTQYF
-	TRBV7-2	TRBD2	TRBJ2-3	TGTGCCAGCAGCTTAGTCTTGCGGGAGGCACAGTATTTT	CASSLVLREAQYF
-	TRBV6-1	-	TRBJ1-5	TGTGCCAGCAGTGAAGGTGGGAATTATCAGCCCCAGCATTTT	CASSEGGNYQPQHF
-	TRBV19	-	TRBJ1-5	TGTGCCAGTAGTACACGACGACGGCGCAATCAGCCCCAGCATTTT	CASSTRRRRNQPQHF
-	TRBV6-6	-	TRBJ2-1	TGTGCCAGCAGCCCGACCAAGCTAAGTGAGCAGTTCTTC	CASSPTKLSEQFF